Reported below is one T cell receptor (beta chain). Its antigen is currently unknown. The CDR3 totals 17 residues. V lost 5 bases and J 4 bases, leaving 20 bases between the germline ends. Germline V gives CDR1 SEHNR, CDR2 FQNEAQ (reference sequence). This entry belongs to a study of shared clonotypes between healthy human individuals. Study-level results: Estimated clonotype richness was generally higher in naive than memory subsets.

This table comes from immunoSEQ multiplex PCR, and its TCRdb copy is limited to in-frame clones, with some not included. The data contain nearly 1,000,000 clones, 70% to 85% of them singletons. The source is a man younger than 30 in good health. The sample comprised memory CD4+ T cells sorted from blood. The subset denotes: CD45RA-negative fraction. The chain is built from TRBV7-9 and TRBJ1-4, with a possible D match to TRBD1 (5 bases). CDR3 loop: CASSTISGGDHNEKLFF. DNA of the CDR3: TGTGCCAGCAGCACCATTAGTGGGGGGGACCATAATGAAAAACTGTTTTTT.